This TCR beta chain was sequenced in a study of cytomegalovirus exposure and HLA in healthy donors. Study information: Early released data had about 85 million unique TCRs, all coming from HLA-typed donors. Study outcomes and limitations: V- and J-gene trimming of TCR beta was linked (in a later analysis) to a missense DCLRE1C variant. Some highly shared sequence variants likely arose as a pipeline artifact. Later analysis identified 15,000 to 20,000 TCR beta sequences associated with HLA alleles, using a false discovery rate threshold of 0.05.

PCR involved 60 Vbeta and 13 Jbeta primers. Data came from immunoSEQ multiplex PCR; TCRdb stores just in-frame clones and leaves some out. The sample spans 40,000 to 60,000 clones; the ten largest clones claim about 2.5%. V lost 2 bases to trimming and J lost 7 bases; unmatched junction nucleotides: 15. This CDR3 has 18 residues. Germline CDR1 SGHVS, CDR2 FQNEAQ. Concerning this clone itself: The antigen is unknown.

Specimen: PBMCs. This clonotype originated in a female donor in good health and CMV-seronegative. J is TRBJ2-7 and V is TRBV7-8; 12 positions match TRBD2. The DNA for the CDR3 is TGTGCCAGCAGCTTAATCAGCGCTAGCGGGGGGGCCTTCCAGGAGCAGTACTTC. Protein product: CASSLISASGGAFQEQYF.